The rows below give T cell receptor beta chains drawn from one sample of a study of CD8 T cells in ankylosing spondylitis. TCRdb re-derived calls from the 5' RACE reads in MiXCR, one entry per CDR3 protein. The profile shows some 130,000 distinct CDR3 sequences, under 20% of them singletons. The source material was blood, either unsorted or a sorted T cell fraction (not recorded which). Source of these receptors: a male donor with ankylosing spondylitis. Both conserved end residues are part of each CDR3. The D gene is left open where the match is weak. The size of a clone is reported for some rows only, either as once, few or many, or as a class for expanded clones.

size	J	D	V	DNA	CDR3
few	TRBJ2-1	TRBD2	TRBV4-2	TGTGCCAGCAGCCAAGATAGCCTAGCGGGCGTCCCCCACAATGAGCAGTTCTTC	CASSQDSLAGVPHNEQFF
many	TRBJ2-1	NA	TRBV12-3/TRBV12-4	TGTGCCAGCAGCCCGGACTGGTTGGGTGAGCAGTTCTTC	CASSPDWLGEQFF
NA	TRBJ2-1	NA	TRBV20-1	TGCAGTGCTAGAGACGGACAGAACAATGAGCAGTTCTTC	CSARDGQNNEQFF
NA	TRBJ2-1	NA	TRBV9	TGTGCCAGCAGCGTAGGTTCCAGGGTCTACAATGAGCAGTTCTTC	CASSVGSRVYNEQFF
NA	TRBJ1-1	NA	TRBV20-1	TGCAGTGCTGGGAACACTGAAGCTTTCTTT	CSAGNTEAFF
many	TRBJ1-2	NA	TRBV2	TGTGCCAGCAGTGATTATGGCTACACCTTC	CASSDYGYTF
NA	TRBJ2-3	NA	TRBV20-1	TGCAGTGCCGGGACATACAGCACAGATACGCAGTATTTT	CSAGTYSTDTQYF
NA	TRBJ2-7	NA	TRBV27	TGTGCCAGCAGTTTTATAACCTACGAGCAGTACTTC	CASSFITYEQYF
NA	TRBJ1-5	NA	TRBV7-9	TGTGCCAGCAGCTACGCAGGGACCAGCAATCAGCCCCAGCATTTT	CASSYAGTSNQPQHF
few	TRBJ1-1	TRBD1	TRBV9	TGTGCCAGCAGCGCAAAGAGACAGGGGAACACTGAAGCTTTCTTT	CASSAKRQGNTEAFF
NA	TRBJ2-7	NA	TRBV28	TGTGCCAGCAGGATACACAGGACGACCTACGATTGGCAGTACTTC	CASRIHRTTYDWQYF
NA	TRBJ2-3	TRBD2	TRBV11-1	TGTGCCAGCAGCACCCGGACTAGCGGGAGGGCCGGGACAGATACGCAGTATTTT	CASSTRTSGRAGTDTQYF
few	TRBJ2-1	NA	TRBV27	TGTGCCAGCAGTTTAGGTCGTGTTAGAAGGACACCTGGTGAGCAGTTCTTC	CASSLGRVRRTPGEQFF
NA	TRBJ2-7	NA	TRBV7-9	TGTGCCAGCAGCTTGGAGTATATTTACGAGCAGTACTTC	CASSLEYIYEQYF
once	TRBJ1-2	NA	TRBV7-8	TGTGCCAGCAGCGACTCCCAGGGGCGGGACTATGGCTACACCTTC	CASSDSQGRDYGYTF
few	TRBJ2-2	NA	TRBV4-3	TGCGCCAGCAGAGGGCCCCGGGACGGGGAGCTGTTTTTT	CASRGPRDGELFF
few	TRBJ2-5	TRBD2	TRBV12-5	TGTGCTAGTGGGCCTAGCGGGAGTTTTGAGACCCAGTACTTC	CASGPSGSFETQYF
few	TRBJ2-7	NA	TRBV20-1	TGCAGTGCTCGTCCTAACGGGAGAGACTACGAGCAGTACTTC	CSARPNGRDYEQYF
NA	TRBJ1-6	NA	TRBV5-6	TGTGCCAGCAGCCCCCGTGCTCAGGCCCTCCACTTT	CASSPRAQALHF
NA	TRBJ2-7	NA	TRBV7-2	TGTGCCAGCAGCCTTAGGGCAGAGGTAACCTACGAGCAGTACTTC	CASSLRAEVTYEQYF
NA	TRBJ2-2	TRBD1	TRBV27	TGTGCCAGCAGTTTCGACAGGGCGAACACCGGGGAGCTGTTTTTT	CASSFDRANTGELFF
NA	TRBJ2-3	TRBD2	TRBV7-9	TGTGCCAGTACCGGGACTACCACAGATACGCAGTATTTT	CASTGTTTDTQYF
few	TRBJ2-7	NA	TRBV9	TGTGCCAGCAGCACAGGGAGCCCCTACGAGCAGTACTTC	CASSTGSPYEQYF
few	TRBJ2-4	NA	TRBV28	TGTGCCAGCAGTTTCCCGCTGGACGGCCCAAAAAACATTCAGTACTTC	CASSFPLDGPKNIQYF
many	TRBJ2-3	TRBD1	TRBV7-3	TGTGCCAGCAGCTTAACCGGGACAGGGGGGGGATTTAGCACAGATACGCAGTATTTT	CASSLTGTGGGFSTDTQYF
few	TRBJ1-6	NA	TRBV27	TGTGCCAGCCGGATTGGAGGCTATAATTCACCCCTCCACTTT	CASRIGGYNSPLHF
few	TRBJ2-7	NA	TRBV11-2	TGTGCCAGCAGAGGTATCCCGACAGGCCGTTCCTACGAGCAGTACTTC	CASRGIPTGRSYEQYF
NA	TRBJ2-3	TRBD1	TRBV11-3	TGTGCCAGCAGCTTCCTCCGGACAGGGAGTCCCACAGATACGCAGTATTTT	CASSFLRTGSPTDTQYF
NA	TRBJ2-7	NA	TRBV7-9	TGTGCCAGCAGCCGAGAGAAACACTTGCACGAGCAGTACTTC	CASSREKHLHEQYF
NA	TRBJ2-7	TRBD1	TRBV27	TGTGCCAGCAGACCGGGACAGGAATACTACGAGCAGTACTTC	CASRPGQEYYEQYF
NA	TRBJ2-5	NA	TRBV15	TGTGCCACCAGCAGGGGGGAACAAGAGACCCAGTACTTC	CATSRGEQETQYF
few	TRBJ1-2	NA	TRBV13	TGTGCCAGCAGCTTAGGGAGAAAGGTTCTCTATGGCTACACCTTC	CASSLGRKVLYGYTF
NA	TRBJ2-1	NA	TRBV12-3/TRBV12-4	TGTGCCAGCAGTCCGGGAGCACCCCTATACAATGAGCAGTTCTTC	CASSPGAPLYNEQFF
few	TRBJ2-7	TRBD1	TRBV5-1	TGCGCCAGCAGCGCAGGGACAGGGCAGCGTTACTACGAGCAGTACTTC	CASSAGTGQRYYEQYF
few	TRBJ2-7	TRBD2	TRBV2	TGTGCCAGCAGTGTAGCGGGAGGGGGCTACGAGCAGTACTTC	CASSVAGGGYEQYF
NA	TRBJ2-3	TRBD2	TRBV7-3	TGTGCCAGCGGCTCCTTTACGGGAGGGCCTAGAGATACGCAGTATTTT	CASGSFTGGPRDTQYF
few	TRBJ2-3	NA	TRBV11-1	TGTGCCAGCAGCTTAGACACCAGCACAGATACGCAGTATTTT	CASSLDTSTDTQYF
few	TRBJ2-1	TRBD2	TRBV12-3/TRBV12-4	TGTGCCAGCAGGGGGAATTCGGGAGGGCCCAGGGGTAATGAGCAGTTCTTC	CASRGNSGGPRGNEQFF
few	TRBJ2-3	NA	TRBV19	TGTGCCAGTAGTATAGACCCAGGGATGGATACGCAGTATTTT	CASSIDPGMDTQYF
NA	TRBJ2-1	TRBD2	TRBV7-8	TGTGCCAGCAGCTTAGTTGGGCGGGGGAGCTCCTACAATGAGCAGTTCTTC	CASSLVGRGSSYNEQFF
few	TRBJ2-5	NA	TRBV9	TGTGCCAGCAGCGTTTTTGGGAGGATGGAGACCCAGTACTTC	CASSVFGRMETQYF
few	TRBJ2-7	TRBD1	TRBV20-1	TGCAGTGCTAGAGATCGGGACAGGGTCGACGAGCAGTACTTC	CSARDRDRVDEQYF
NA	TRBJ2-7	NA	TRBV28	TGTGCCAGCACCACTCAACGTGGAGGGGACTACGAGCAGTACTTC	CASTTQRGGDYEQYF
few	TRBJ1-5	NA	TRBV7-9	TGTGCCAGCAGCTCCTTAAATGGCAATCAGCCCCAGCATTTT	CASSSLNGNQPQHF
NA	TRBJ2-3	NA	TRBV4-2	TGTGCCAGCAGCTCCTCGGGGGCTATCACAGATACGCAGTATTTT	CASSSSGAITDTQYF
few	TRBJ2-7	TRBD2	TRBV28	TGTGCCAGCAGTGGGCGAGCGGGAGGAGGCTCCTACGAGCAGTACTTC	CASSGRAGGGSYEQYF
NA	TRBJ1-2	TRBD1	TRBV5-1	TGCGCCAGCAGCTCCGGACAGGCTGGTGTTGGCTACACCTTC	CASSSGQAGVGYTF
few	TRBJ2-7	NA	TRBV21-1	TGTGCCAGCAGGCCCAACGCAGGGGGCCGATACGAGCAGTACTTC	CASRPNAGGRYEQYF
NA	TRBJ2-3	NA	TRBV7-3	TGTGCCAGCAGCTCCCATCCCGCAGATACGCAGTATTTT	CASSSHPADTQYF
few	TRBJ2-7	NA	TRBV6-1	TGTGCCAGCAGTGAATACCCCCGGGGGAACGAGCAGTACTTC	CASSEYPRGNEQYF